Listed below are T cell receptor beta chains from one sample, sequenced in a study of T cell changes during pregnancy in multiple sclerosis. TCRdb keeps only in-frame clones here, not all; method: immunoSEQ multiplex PCR. The table lists tens of thousands of clones, 90% to 95% of them singletons, with about 0.75% in the top ten. Sequenced material: peripheral blood, taken in the third trimester of pregnancy. The source of these receptors is a female donor in good health, enrolled as a control in a pregnancy study. Each CDR3 is given with its conserved first and last residue. The D gene is left open where the match is weak. Clone size is stated in some rows and not others, as once, few, many or a class when expanded.

abundance: .
d_gene: TRBD2
v_gene: TRBV4-1
j_gene: TRBJ2-2
len: 17
CDR3aa: CASSQGLAGGRTGELFF
CDR3nt: TGCGCCAGCAGCCAAGGATTAGCGGGGGGGCGGACCGGGGAGCTGTTTTTT

abundance: .
d_gene: TRBD1
v_gene: TRBV28
j_gene: TRBJ1-1
len: 15
CDR3aa: CASSFTQGADTEAFF
CDR3nt: TGTGCCAGCAGCTTCACACAGGGGGCGGACACTGAAGCTTTCTTT

abundance: .
d_gene: TRBD1
v_gene: TRBV5-1
j_gene: TRBJ1-3
len: 14
CDR3aa: CASSPQGAGNTIYF
CDR3nt: TGCGCCAGCAGCCCTCAGGGGGCTGGAAACACCATATATTTT

abundance: .
d_gene: .
v_gene: TRBV29-1
j_gene: TRBJ2-3
len: 14
CDR3aa: CSARQRQGTDTQYF
CDR3nt: TGCAGCGCCCGGCAGCGGCAGGGGACAGATACGCAGTATTTT

abundance: .
d_gene: TRBD1
v_gene: TRBV29-1
j_gene: TRBJ2-5
len: 14
CDR3aa: CSGGFRDRKETQYF
CDR3nt: TGCAGCGGTGGCTTCCGGGACAGAAAAGAGACCCAGTACTTC

abundance: .
d_gene: .
v_gene: TRBV15
j_gene: TRBJ2-2
len: 15
CDR3aa: CATSPGATNTGELFF
CDR3nt: TGTGCCACCAGCCCAGGGGCGACAAACACCGGGGAGCTGTTTTTT

abundance: .
d_gene: .
v_gene: TRBV28
j_gene: TRBJ1-2
len: 14
CDR3aa: CASSLGTFNYGYTF
CDR3nt: TGTGCCAGCAGTTTGGGGACATTTAACTATGGCTACACCTTC

abundance: .
d_gene: .
v_gene: TRBV6-5
j_gene: TRBJ2-7
len: 12
CDR3aa: CASSARGYEQYF
CDR3nt: TGTGCCAGCAGCGCCCGGGGGTACGAGCAGTACTTC

abundance: .
d_gene: .
v_gene: TRBV30
j_gene: TRBJ2-1
len: 13
CDR3aa: CAWSTGTYNEQFF
CDR3nt: TGTGCCTGGAGTACCGGGACCTACAATGAGCAGTTCTTC

abundance: .
d_gene: .
v_gene: TRBV28
j_gene: TRBJ1-4
len: 15
CDR3aa: CASRELDRSNEKLFF
CDR3nt: TGTGCCAGCAGGGAACTTGACAGGAGTAATGAAAAACTGTTTTTT

abundance: .
d_gene: TRBD1
v_gene: TRBV18
j_gene: TRBJ1-4
len: 17
CDR3aa: CASSLRTGSLANEKLFF
CDR3nt: TGTGCCAGCTCACTCCGGACAGGGAGCCTCGCTAATGAAAAACTGTTTTTT

abundance: .
d_gene: .
v_gene: TRBV5-6
j_gene: TRBJ1-3
len: 15
CDR3aa: CASSPPIGSGNTIYF
CDR3nt: TGTGCCAGCAGTCCTCCGATCGGTTCTGGAAACACCATATATTTT

abundance: once
d_gene: .
v_gene: TRBV27
j_gene: TRBJ2-4
len: 18
CDR3aa: CASSLIGERGLAKNIQYF
CDR3nt: TGTGCCAGCAGTTTAATTGGGGAGAGAGGACTAGCCAAAAACATTCAGTACTTC

abundance: few
d_gene: .
v_gene: TRBV6-1
j_gene: TRBJ2-7
len: 11
CDR3aa: CASSVNYEQYF
CDR3nt: TGTGCCAGCAGTGTTAATTACGAGCAGTACTTC

abundance: .
d_gene: TRBD1
v_gene: TRBV6-5
j_gene: TRBJ2-7
len: 16
CDR3aa: CASSYSLGTGKNEQYF
CDR3nt: TGTGCCAGCAGTTACTCGCTTGGGACAGGGAAAAACGAGCAGTACTTC

abundance: .
d_gene: .
v_gene: TRBV7-2
j_gene: TRBJ1-5
len: 13
CDR3aa: CASSLRRGQPQHF
CDR3nt: TGTGCCAGCAGCTTACGGCGGGGTCAGCCCCAGCATTTT

abundance: few
d_gene: .
v_gene: TRBV13
j_gene: TRBJ1-1
len: 13
CDR3aa: CASMVGQFTEAFF
CDR3nt: TGTGCCAGCATGGTAGGACAGTTCACTGAAGCTTTCTTT

abundance: .
d_gene: .
v_gene: TRBV4-3
j_gene: TRBJ2-3
len: 16
CDR3aa: CASSQVGSSVADTQYF
CDR3nt: TGCGCCAGCAGCCAAGTCGGCTCTAGTGTAGCAGATACGCAGTATTTT

abundance: .
d_gene: TRBD1
v_gene: TRBV27
j_gene: TRBJ2-5
len: 16
CDR3aa: CASSLGTGGSSETQYF
CDR3nt: TGTGCCAGCAGTCTGGGGACAGGGGGGTCTTCGGAGACCCAGTACTTC

abundance: .
d_gene: TRBD1
v_gene: TRBV15
j_gene: TRBJ2-1
len: 12
CDR3aa: CATSRGRTGMVF
CDR3nt: TGTGCCACCAGCAGAGGACGGACAGGGATGGTCTTC

abundance: .
d_gene: TRBD2
v_gene: TRBV5-1
j_gene: TRBJ2-1
len: 15
CDR3aa: CASSYGGSQYNEQFF
CDR3nt: TGCGCCAGCAGCTACGGGGGGTCACAGTACAATGAGCAGTTCTTC

abundance: once
d_gene: .
v_gene: TRBV28
j_gene: TRBJ1-1
len: 15
CDR3aa: CASSLPGQRNTEAFF
CDR3nt: TGTGCCAGCAGTTTGCCGGGACAAAGGAACACTGAAGCTTTCTTT

abundance: .
d_gene: TRBD1
v_gene: TRBV28
j_gene: TRBJ1-1
len: 16
CDR3aa: CASSLSPGDRVAEAFF
CDR3nt: TGTGCCAGCAGTTTATCGCCAGGGGACAGGGTAGCTGAAGCTTTCTTT

abundance: .
d_gene: .
v_gene: TRBV19
j_gene: TRBJ1-2
len: 15
CDR3aa: CASSISGQGNYGYTF
CDR3nt: TGTGCCAGTAGTATTTCGGGACAAGGGAACTATGGCTACACCTTC

abundance: .
d_gene: .
v_gene: TRBV23-1
j_gene: TRBJ1-1
len: 13
CDR3aa: CASSRGGGTEAFF
CDR3nt: TGCGCCAGCAGCAGAGGGGGAGGGACTGAAGCTTTCTTT

abundance: .
d_gene: .
v_gene: TRBV4-1
j_gene: TRBJ1-5
len: 15
CDR3aa: CASSQALYSDQPQHF
CDR3nt: TGCGCCAGCAGCCAAGCCCTTTACTCCGATCAGCCCCAGCATTTT

abundance: .
d_gene: .
v_gene: TRBV9
j_gene: TRBJ2-3
len: 15
CDR3aa: CASSVGLKRPDTQYF
CDR3nt: TGTGCCAGCAGCGTAGGCCTCAAGCGGCCAGATACGCAGTATTTT

abundance: .
d_gene: .
v_gene: TRBV7-8
j_gene: TRBJ1-1
len: 15
CDR3aa: CASSSRGGVDTEAFF
CDR3nt: TGTGCCAGCAGCTCCCGGGGGGGGGTGGACACTGAAGCTTTCTTT

abundance: .
d_gene: TRBD1
v_gene: TRBV9
j_gene: TRBJ1-4
len: 16
CDR3aa: CASSLMSGTGDEKLFF
CDR3nt: TGTGCCAGCAGCCTCATGAGCGGGACAGGGGATGAAAAACTGTTTTTT

abundance: .
d_gene: .
v_gene: TRBV5-1
j_gene: TRBJ2-5
len: 13
CDR3aa: CASSFEAWETQYF
CDR3nt: TGCGCCAGCAGCTTTGAGGCTTGGGAGACCCAGTACTTC

abundance: once
d_gene: .
v_gene: TRBV28
j_gene: TRBJ2-2
len: 14
CDR3aa: CASSLNRLAGELFF
CDR3nt: TGTGCCAGCAGTTTAAACAGGTTGGCCGGGGAGCTGTTTTTT

abundance: .
d_gene: .
v_gene: TRBV2
j_gene: TRBJ1-4
len: 12
CDR3aa: CASSTTGAKLFF
CDR3nt: TGTGCCAGCAGCACTACCGGAGCAAAACTGTTTTTT

abundance: .
d_gene: TRBD1
v_gene: TRBV7-9
j_gene: TRBJ1-1
len: 16
CDR3aa: CASSPRGVVMNTEAFF
CDR3nt: TGTGCCAGCAGTCCCAGGGGGGTTGTTATGAACACTGAAGCTTTCTTT

abundance: .
d_gene: TRBD2
v_gene: TRBV9
j_gene: TRBJ2-2
len: 16
CDR3aa: CASSRRASGSGGELFF
CDR3nt: TGTGCCAGCTCCCGCAGGGCTAGCGGGAGCGGCGGGGAGCTGTTTTTT

abundance: .
d_gene: TRBD1
v_gene: TRBV6-5
j_gene: TRBJ2-7
len: 12
CDR3aa: CASRDRGYEQYF
CDR3nt: TGTGCCAGCCGGGACAGGGGGTACGAGCAGTACTTC

abundance: .
d_gene: .
v_gene: TRBV5-6
j_gene: TRBJ2-1
len: 16
CDR3aa: CASSLMSGKDFDEQFF
CDR3nt: TGTGCCAGCAGCTTGATGAGCGGAAAAGACTTCGATGAGCAGTTCTTC

abundance: .
d_gene: TRBD1
v_gene: TRBV6-1
j_gene: TRBJ2-7
len: 15
CDR3aa: CASSERDRGLSEQYF
CDR3nt: TGTGCCAGCAGTGAACGGGACAGGGGGCTATCCGAGCAGTACTTC

abundance: .
d_gene: TRBD1
v_gene: TRBV18
j_gene: TRBJ1-2
len: 13
CDR3aa: CASSPGTGYGYTF
CDR3nt: TGTGCCAGCTCACCCGGGACAGGCTATGGCTACACCTTC